This entry features one T cell receptor (beta chain) sequence. Its target is unknown. The data derive from a study of cytomegalovirus exposure and HLA in healthy donors. Study at large: Genetic ancestry analysis placed about 84% of the 398 donors that were genotyped in the Caucasian-associated cluster. Broader study findings: Among immune exposure information, only CMV serostatus was available.

The CDR3 runs 14 residues. Germline V gene data show CDR1 as WSHSY and CDR2 as SAAADI. V was trimmed by 3 bases and J by 0 bases, leaving 8 bases between them. Healthy donors of bone marrow made up the group. Vbeta (60) and Jbeta (13) primers were used in the PCR. The method was immunoSEQ multiplex PCR; TCRdb's version includes in-frame clones alone and lacks a portion of them. The sample shows fewer than 25,000 clones, approximately 80% of them seen only once. V is TRBV10-2 and J is TRBJ1-1; no reliable D call. This clonotype was sampled from a human donor in good health. The sequencing input was PBMCs. DNA for the CDR3: TGCGCCAGCAGTGAATCGCTAATGAACACTGAAGCTTTCTTT. Amino acid sequence: CASSESLMNTEAFF.